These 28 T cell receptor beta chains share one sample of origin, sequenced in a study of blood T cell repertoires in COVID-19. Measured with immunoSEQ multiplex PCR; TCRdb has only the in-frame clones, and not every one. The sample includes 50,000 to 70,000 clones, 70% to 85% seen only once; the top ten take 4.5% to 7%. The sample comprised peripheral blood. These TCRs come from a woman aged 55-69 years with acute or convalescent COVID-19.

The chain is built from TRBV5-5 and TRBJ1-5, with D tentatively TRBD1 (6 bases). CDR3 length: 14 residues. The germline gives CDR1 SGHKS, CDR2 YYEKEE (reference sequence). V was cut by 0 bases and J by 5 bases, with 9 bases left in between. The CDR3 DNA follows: TGTGCCAGCAGCTTGGGGCCAGGGGATCAGCCCCAGCATTTT. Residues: CASSLGPGDQPQHF.

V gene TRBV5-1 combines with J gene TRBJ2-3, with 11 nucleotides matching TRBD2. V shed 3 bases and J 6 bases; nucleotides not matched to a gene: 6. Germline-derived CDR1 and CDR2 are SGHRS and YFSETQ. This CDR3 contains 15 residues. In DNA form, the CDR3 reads TGCGCCAGCAGCTCGGGACTAGCGGCGAGGGATACGCAGTATTTT. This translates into CASSSGLAARDTQYF.

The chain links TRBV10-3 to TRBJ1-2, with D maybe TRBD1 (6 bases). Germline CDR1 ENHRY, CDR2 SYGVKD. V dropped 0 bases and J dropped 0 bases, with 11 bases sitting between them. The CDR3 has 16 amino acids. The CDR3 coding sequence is TGTGCCATCAGTGAGTCGGACAGACGCTCTAACTATGGCTACACCTTC. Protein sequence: CAISESDRRSNYGYTF.

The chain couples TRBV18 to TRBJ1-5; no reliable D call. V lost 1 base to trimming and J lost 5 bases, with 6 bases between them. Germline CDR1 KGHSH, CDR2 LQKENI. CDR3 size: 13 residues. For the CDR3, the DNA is TGTGCCAGCTCACCACATCTCGATCAGCCCCAGCATTTT. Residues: CASSPHLDQPQHF.

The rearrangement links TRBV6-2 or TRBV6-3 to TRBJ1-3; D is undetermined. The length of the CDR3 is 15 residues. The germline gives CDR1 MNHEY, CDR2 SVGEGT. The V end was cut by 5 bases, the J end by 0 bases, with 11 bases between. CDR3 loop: CASSPDGSSGNTIYF. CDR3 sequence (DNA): TGTGCCAGCAGTCCGGACGGGAGCTCTGGAAACACCATATATTTT.

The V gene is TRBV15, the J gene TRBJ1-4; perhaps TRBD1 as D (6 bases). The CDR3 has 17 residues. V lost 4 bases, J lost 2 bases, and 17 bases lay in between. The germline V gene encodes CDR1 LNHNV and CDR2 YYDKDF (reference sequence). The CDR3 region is CATSTRTGLGTNEKLFF. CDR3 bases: TGTGCCACCAGCACTCGTACAGGGTTAGGGACTAATGAAAAACTGTTTTTT. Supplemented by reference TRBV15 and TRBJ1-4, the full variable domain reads DAMVIQNPRYQVTQFGKPVTLSCSQTLNHNVMYWYQQKSSQAPKLLFHYYDKDFNNEADTPDNFQSRRPNTSFCFLDIRSPGLGDTAMYLCATSTRTGLGTNEKLFFGSGTQLSVL.

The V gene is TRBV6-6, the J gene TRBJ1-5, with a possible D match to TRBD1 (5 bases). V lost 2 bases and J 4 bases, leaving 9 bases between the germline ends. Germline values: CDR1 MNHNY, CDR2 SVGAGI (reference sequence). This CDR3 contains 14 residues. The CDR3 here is CASSYGAGNQPQHF. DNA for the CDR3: TGTGCCAGCAGTTACGGGGCAGGGAATCAGCCCCAGCATTTT.

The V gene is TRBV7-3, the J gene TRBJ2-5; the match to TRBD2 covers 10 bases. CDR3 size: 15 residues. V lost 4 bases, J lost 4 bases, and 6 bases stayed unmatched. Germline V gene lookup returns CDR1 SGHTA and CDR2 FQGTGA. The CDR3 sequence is CASSWSGGAGETQYF. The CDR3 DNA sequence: TGTGCCAGCAGCTGGAGCGGGGGGGCCGGAGAGACCCAGTACTTC.

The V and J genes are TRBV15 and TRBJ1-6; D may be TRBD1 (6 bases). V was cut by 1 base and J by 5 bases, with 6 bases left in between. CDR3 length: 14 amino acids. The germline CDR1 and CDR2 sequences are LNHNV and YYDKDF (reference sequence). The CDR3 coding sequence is TGTGCCACCAGCAGAGGACAGGATAATTCACCCCTCCACTTT. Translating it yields CATSRGQDNSPLHF. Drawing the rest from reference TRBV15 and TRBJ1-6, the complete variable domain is DAMVIQNPRYQVTQFGKPVTLSCSQTLNHNVMYWYQQKSSQAPKLLFHYYDKDFNNEADTPDNFQSRRPNTSFCFLDIRSPGLGDTAMYLCATSRGQDNSPLHFGNGTRLTVT.

For the CDR3, the DNA is TGTGCCAGCAGCACCCCGACAGAGGTGGCCGGGGAGCTGTTTTTT. Its translation is CASSTPTEVAGELFF. The chain carries TRBV7-9 and TRBJ2-2; a weak D match, TRBD1 (5 bases). This CDR3 has 15 residues. Germline V gives CDR1 SEHNR, CDR2 FQNEAQ (reference sequence). Trimming removed 5 bases at V and 6 bases at J, with 16 bases between.

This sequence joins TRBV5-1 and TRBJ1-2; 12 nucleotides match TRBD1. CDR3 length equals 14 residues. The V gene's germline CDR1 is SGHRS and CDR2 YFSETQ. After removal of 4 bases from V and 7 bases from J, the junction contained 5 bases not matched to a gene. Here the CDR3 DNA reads TGCGCCAGCAGCGTGGGACAGGGGGCGAGTGGCTACACCTTC. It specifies CASSVGQGASGYTF. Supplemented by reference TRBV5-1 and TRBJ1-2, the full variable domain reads KAGVTQTPRYLIKTRGQQVTLSCSPISGHRSVSWYQQTPGQGLQFLFEYFSETQRNKGNFPGRFSGRQFSNSRSEMNVSTLELGDSALYLCASSVGQGASGYTFGSGTRLTVV.

DNA of the CDR3: TGTGCCAGCAGTTACACGCGTGGGGACACTCCCCAGCATTTT. This encodes CASSYTRGDTPQHF. This sequence joins TRBV6-5 and TRBJ1-5, with a weak D call TRBD1 (6 bases). V was clipped by 2 bases and J by 10 bases, with 15 bases between them. Germline V CDR1 and CDR2: MNHEY, SVGAGI. There are 14 residues in the CDR3.

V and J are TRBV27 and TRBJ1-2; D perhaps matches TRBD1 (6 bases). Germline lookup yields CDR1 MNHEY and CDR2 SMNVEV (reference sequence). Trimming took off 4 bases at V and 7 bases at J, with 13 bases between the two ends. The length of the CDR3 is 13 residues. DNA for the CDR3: TGTGCCAGCAGTTCCGTTTTGGGGGCTGGCTACACCTTC. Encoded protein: CASSSVLGAGYTF.

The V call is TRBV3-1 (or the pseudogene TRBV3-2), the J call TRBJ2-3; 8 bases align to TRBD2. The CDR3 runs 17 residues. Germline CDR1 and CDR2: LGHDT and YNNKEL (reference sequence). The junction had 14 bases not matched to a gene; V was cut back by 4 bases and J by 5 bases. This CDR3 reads CASSRGHSGGGVDTQYF. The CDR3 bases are TGTGCCAGCAGCCGGGGCCACTCGGGGGGGGGAGTAGATACGCAGTATTTT.

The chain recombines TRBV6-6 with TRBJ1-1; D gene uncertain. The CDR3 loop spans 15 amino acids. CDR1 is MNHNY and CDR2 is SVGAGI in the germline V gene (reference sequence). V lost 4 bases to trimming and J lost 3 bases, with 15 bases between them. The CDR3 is CASSSYEGSYTEAFF. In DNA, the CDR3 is TGTGCCAGCAGTTCGTACGAGGGCAGCTACACTGAAGCTTTCTTT.

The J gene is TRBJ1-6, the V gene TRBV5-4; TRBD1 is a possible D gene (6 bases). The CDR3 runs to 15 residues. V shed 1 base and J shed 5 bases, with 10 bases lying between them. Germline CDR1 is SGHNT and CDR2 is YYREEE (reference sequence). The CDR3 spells CASSLRGGDNSPLHF. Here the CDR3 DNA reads TGTGCCAGCAGCTTGAGGGGGGGAGATAATTCACCCCTCCACTTT. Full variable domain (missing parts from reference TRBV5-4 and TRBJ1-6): ETGVTQSPTHLIKTRGQQVTLRCSSQSGHNTVSWYQQALGQGPQFIFQYYREEENGRGNFPPRFSGLQFPNYSSELNVNALELDDSALYLCASSLRGGDNSPLHFGNGTRLTVT.

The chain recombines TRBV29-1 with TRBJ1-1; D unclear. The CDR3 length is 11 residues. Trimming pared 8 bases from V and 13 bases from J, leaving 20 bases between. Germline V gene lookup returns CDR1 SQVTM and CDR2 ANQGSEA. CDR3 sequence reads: CSTLNRDSVFF. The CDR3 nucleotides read TGCAGCACCCTTAATCGGGATTCGGTTTTCTTT.

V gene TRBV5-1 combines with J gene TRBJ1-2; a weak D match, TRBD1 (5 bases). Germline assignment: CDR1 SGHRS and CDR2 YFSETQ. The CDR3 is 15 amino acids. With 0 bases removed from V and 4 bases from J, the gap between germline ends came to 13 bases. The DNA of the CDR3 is TGCGCCAGCAGCTTGGATTCCGCAGGGTCCTATGGCTACACCTTC. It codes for CASSLDSAGSYGYTF.

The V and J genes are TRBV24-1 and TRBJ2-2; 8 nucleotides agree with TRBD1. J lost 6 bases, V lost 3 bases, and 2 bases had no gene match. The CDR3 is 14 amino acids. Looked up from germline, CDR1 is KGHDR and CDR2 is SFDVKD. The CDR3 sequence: CATSDLDRAGELFF. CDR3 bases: TGTGCCACCAGTGATCTGGACAGGGCCGGGGAGCTGTTTTTT.

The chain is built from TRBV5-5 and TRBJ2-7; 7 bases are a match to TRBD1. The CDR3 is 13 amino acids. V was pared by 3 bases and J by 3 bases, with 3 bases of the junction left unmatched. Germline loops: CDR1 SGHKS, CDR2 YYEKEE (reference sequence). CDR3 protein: CASSSTGLYEQYF. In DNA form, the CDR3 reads TGTGCCAGCAGCTCGACAGGGCTCTACGAGCAGTACTTC. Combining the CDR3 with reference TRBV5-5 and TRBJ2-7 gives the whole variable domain DAGVTQSPTHLIKTRGQQVTLRCSPISGHKSVSWYQQVLGQGPQFIFQYYEKEERGRGNFPDRFSARQFPNYSSELNVNALLLGDSALYLCASSSTGLYEQYFGPGTRLTVT.

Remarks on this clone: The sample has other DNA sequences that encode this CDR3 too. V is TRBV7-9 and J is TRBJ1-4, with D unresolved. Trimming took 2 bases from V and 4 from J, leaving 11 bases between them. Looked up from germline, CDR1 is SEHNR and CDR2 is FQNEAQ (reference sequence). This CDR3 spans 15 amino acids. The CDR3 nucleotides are TGTGCCAGCAGCTTACAGACGGGAAGTAATGAAAAACTGTTTTTT. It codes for CASSLQTGSNEKLFF. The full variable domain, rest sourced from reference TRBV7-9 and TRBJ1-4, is DTGVSQNPRHKITKRGQNVTFRCDPISEHNRLYWYRQTLGQGPEFLTYFQNEAQLEKSRLLSDRFSAERPKGSFSTLEIQRTEQGDSAMYLCASSLQTGSNEKLFFGSGTQLSVL.

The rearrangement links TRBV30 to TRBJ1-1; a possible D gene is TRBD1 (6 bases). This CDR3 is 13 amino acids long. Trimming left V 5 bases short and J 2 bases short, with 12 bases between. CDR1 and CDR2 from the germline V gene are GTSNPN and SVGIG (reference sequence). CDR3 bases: TGTGCCTGGGGGCGGACAGCTAACACTGAAGCTTTCTTT. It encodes CAWGRTANTEAFF.

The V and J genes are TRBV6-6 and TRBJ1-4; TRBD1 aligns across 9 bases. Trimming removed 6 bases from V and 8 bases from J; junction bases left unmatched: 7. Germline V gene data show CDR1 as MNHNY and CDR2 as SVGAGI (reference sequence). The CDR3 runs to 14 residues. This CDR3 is CASSPGTGREKLFF. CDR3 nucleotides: TGTGCCAGCAGCCCCGGGACAGGGAGAGAAAAACTGTTTTTT.

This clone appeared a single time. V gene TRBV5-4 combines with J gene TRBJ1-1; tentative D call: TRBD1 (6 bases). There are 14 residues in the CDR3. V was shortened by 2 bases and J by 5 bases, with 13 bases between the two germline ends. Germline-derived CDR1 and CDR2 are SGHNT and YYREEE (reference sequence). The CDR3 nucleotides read TGTGCCAGCAGCTTCCGGACAGTGGGGACTGAAGCTTTCTTT. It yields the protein CASSFRTVGTEAFF. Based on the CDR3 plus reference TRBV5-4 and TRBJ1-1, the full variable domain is ETGVTQSPTHLIKTRGQQVTLRCSSQSGHNTVSWYQQALGQGPQFIFQYYREEENGRGNFPPRFSGLQFPNYSSELNVNALELDDSALYLCASSFRTVGTEAFFGQGTRLTVV.

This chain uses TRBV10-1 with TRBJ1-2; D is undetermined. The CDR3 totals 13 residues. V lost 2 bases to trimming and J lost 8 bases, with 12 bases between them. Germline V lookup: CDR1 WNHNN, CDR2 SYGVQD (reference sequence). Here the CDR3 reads CASSEIRGGGYTF. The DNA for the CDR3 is TGCGCCAGCAGTGAGATACGGGGAGGCGGCTACACCTTC.

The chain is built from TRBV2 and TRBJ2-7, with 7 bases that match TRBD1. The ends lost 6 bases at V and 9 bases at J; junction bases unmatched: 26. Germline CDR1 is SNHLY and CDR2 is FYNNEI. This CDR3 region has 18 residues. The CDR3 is CASSEMSPGDSYPRWQYF. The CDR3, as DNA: TGTGCCAGCAGCGAAATGAGCCCTGGGGACAGCTACCCTCGGTGGCAGTACTTC.

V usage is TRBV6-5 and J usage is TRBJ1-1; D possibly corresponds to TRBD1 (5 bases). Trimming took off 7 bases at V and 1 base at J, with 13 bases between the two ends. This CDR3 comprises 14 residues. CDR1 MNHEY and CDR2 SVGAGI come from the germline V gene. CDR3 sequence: CASTRRDPNTEAFF. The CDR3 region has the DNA TGTGCCAGCACTAGGAGGGACCCGAACACTGAAGCTTTCTTT.

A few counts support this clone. The CDR3 DNA is TGTGCCAGCAGCCCGGGACAGAGTAATTCACCCCTCCACTTT. This gives the protein CASSPGQSNSPLHF. The chain carries TRBV7-3 and TRBJ1-6, with 7 bases that match TRBD1. V shed 5 bases, J shed 6 bases, and the junction held 4 bases outside the gene matches. Germline CDR1 is SGHTA and CDR2 is FQGTGA. This CDR3 has 14 residues.